This TCR beta chain stems from a study of blood T cells in healthy people across ages. Study at large: With template switching, about one barcoded beta molecule was captured per two T cells. Study outcomes and limitations: Donors of long life had a larger count of naive CD4+ cells and greater diversity than aged donors. It was not possible, with unsorted PBMCs, to conclusively compare naive and antigen-experienced cells.

Worth noting for this clonotype: Its cognate antigen is unknown.

Then a second PCR, running about 6 to 11 cycles, was carried out with a sample-barcoded 5' primer and a J-beta primer mix. Each CDR3 protein gets one entry after TCRdb re-called the 5' RACE reads with MiXCR. This table has 550,000 to 600,000 distinct CDR3 sequences, 40% to 50% appearing once. This receptor was identified in an elderly man in good health. The source material was blood.

DNA of the CDR3: TGTGCCAGCAGGAAAGCAGGGACAGTCACAGATACGCAGTATTTT. Translation gives CASRKAGTVTDTQYF. The V gene is TRBV28, the J gene TRBJ2-3; 7 bases agree with TRBD1. V was pared by 6 bases and J by 2 bases, with 8 bases of the junction left unmatched. The germline gives CDR1 MDHEN, CDR2 SYDVKM. The CDR3 has 15 residues.